The 27 T cell receptor beta chains listed next were all sequenced from one sample in a study of blood T cell repertoires in COVID-19. TCRdb's table, derived via immunoSEQ multiplex PCR, lists solely in-frame clones and lacks some. The table has 250,000 to 300,000 clones, more than 70% seen once. The sample comprised peripheral blood. The receptor source for this set is a woman under 40 with COVID-19, enrolled during active disease.

This chain connects TRBV2 to TRBJ2-3, with a weak D call TRBD2 (6 bases). In germline, CDR1 is SNHLY, CDR2 FYNNEI. The CDR3 covers 12 residues. V shed 5 bases and J shed 8 bases, with 11 bases lying between them. CDR3 sequence reads: CASSTGLFTQYF. The CDR3 DNA is TGTGCCAGCAGTACCGGACTATTTACGCAGTATTTT.

The chain employs TRBV4-2 and TRBJ2-2; 8 nucleotides line up with TRBD2. This CDR3 is 18 amino acids long. V shed 1 base, J shed 6 bases, and the junction held 13 bases outside the gene matches. Looked up from germline, CDR1 is LGHNA and CDR2 is YNFKEQ. The CDR3 spells CASSQGGSLGLAAGELFF. In nucleotides, the CDR3 is TGTGCCAGCAGCCAAGGGGGGAGCCTAGGACTAGCCGCCGGGGAGCTGTTTTTT.

This clone showed up just once. The chain uses TRBV30 and TRBJ2-5; 7 bases are shared with TRBD2. CDR3 length: 16 amino acids. J was trimmed by 4 bases and V by 0 bases; bases with no gene match: 11. In germline, CDR1 is GTSNPN, CDR2 SVGIG (reference sequence). The CDR3 sequence is CAWSVRPSGTGETQYF. The CDR3 nucleotides are TGTGCCTGGAGTGTAAGGCCTAGCGGTACTGGAGAGACCCAGTACTTC.

This clone was counted only a few times. The chain carries TRBV4-1 and TRBJ1-3, with a possible D match to TRBD1 (5 bases). V was trimmed by 0 bases and J by 4 bases, leaving 10 bases between them. Germline V gene lookup returns CDR1 MGHRA and CDR2 YSYEKL. The CDR3 runs to 15 residues. The CDR3 sequence: CASSQDRAIGNTIYF. CDR3 in DNA: TGCGCCAGCAGCCAAGACAGGGCGATCGGAAACACCATATATTTT.

The rearrangement links TRBV5-3 to TRBJ1-5; D not certain. TRBV5-3 is given ORF status, its function remaining uncertain. The V gene lost 2 bases and the J gene lost 5 bases, with 14 bases spanning the gap. The CDR3 sequence is 15 residues long. CDR3 loop: CARSFSGFNYQPQHF. The CDR3 DNA follows: TGTGCCAGAAGCTTTTCCGGGTTCAATTATCAGCCCCAGCATTTT.

The V and J genes are TRBV2 and TRBJ1-4; 9 bases are a match to TRBD1. CDR1 SNHLY and CDR2 FYNNEI come from the germline V gene. V lost 11 bases and J lost 5; bases outside the gene matches: 9. The CDR3 is 14 residues long. CDR3 coding DNA: TGTGCCGGGACTACCGGGACAGGGAATGAAAAACTGTTTTTT. Amino acids: CAGTTGTGNEKLFF.

The chain employs TRBV6-5 and TRBJ1-6; TRBD1 agrees at 9 bases. Unmatched junction bases numbered 2, after V lost 6 bases and J lost 5 bases. The CDR3 runs 14 residues. Per the germline V gene, CDR1 is MNHEY and CDR2 is SVGAGI. CDR3 in amino acids: CASSRDRDNSPLHF. The CDR3, as DNA: TGTGCCAGCAGCCGGGACAGGGATAATTCACCCCTCCACTTT.

The chain employs TRBV9 and TRBJ1-5; 7 bases fit TRBD1. V lost 3 bases and J lost 9; bases outside the gene matches: 6. Germline CDR1 reads SGDLS; CDR2 reads YYNGEE. This CDR3 has 13 residues. CDR3 DNA: TGTGCCAGCAGCGCCCGGACAGGCGCGCCCCAGCATTTT. Translated: CASSARTGAPQHF.

This rearrangement joins TRBV19 to TRBJ2-7; 15 bases match TRBD2. The CDR3 is 15 residues long. Trimming took 3 bases from V and 5 from J; bases not matched to a gene: 2. Germline V lookup: CDR1 LNHDA, CDR2 SQIVND (reference sequence). The CDR3 loop is CASSIWTSGRDEQYF. The CDR3 bases are TGTGCCAGTAGTATTTGGACTAGCGGGAGGGACGAGCAGTACTTC. Looking up the rest from reference TRBV19 and TRBJ2-7 gives the full variable domain: DGGITQSPKYLFRKEGQNVTLSCEQNLNHDAMYWYRQDPGQGLRLIYYSQIVNDFQKGDIAEGYSVSREKKESFPLTVTSAQKNPTAFYLCASSIWTSGRDEQYFGPGTRLTVT.

This clone is a singleton in its sample. This chain links TRBV5-1 with TRBJ2-2; D uncertain. Germline assignment: CDR1 SGHRS and CDR2 YFSETQ. The CDR3 contains 12 residues. Trimming removed 6 bases at V and 6 bases at J, with 9 bases between. Here the CDR3 DNA reads TGCGCCAGCACCCCTAACCCCGGGGAGCTGTTTTTT. It encodes CASTPNPGELFF.

This chain joins TRBV7-9 and TRBJ1-5; no definite D call. The germline V gene has CDR1 SEHNR and CDR2 FQNEAQ (reference sequence). V shed 5 bases and J shed 6 bases, with 17 bases lying between them. This CDR3 contains 15 residues. The CDR3, as DNA: TGTGCCAGCAGCGGAGGAATGAGTGTAAGTCAGCCCCAGCATTTT. Encoded protein: CASSGGMSVSQPQHF.

V usage is TRBV29-1 and J usage is TRBJ2-3, with TRBD2 matching over 11 bases. V lost 6 bases, J lost 3 bases, and 5 bases stayed unmatched. Germline V gene lookup returns CDR1 SQVTM and CDR2 ANQGSEA. The CDR3 is 14 residues long. The CDR3 nucleotides read TGCAGCGTGATCGGGACTAGCGGAACAGATACGCAGTATTTT. This sequence encodes CSVIGTSGTDTQYF.

The genes are TRBV28 and TRBJ2-7; TRBD1 matches 8 bases. Germline V gene lookup returns CDR1 MDHEN and CDR2 SYDVKM. This CDR3 contains 12 residues. Trimming took 8 bases from V and 7 from J; bases not matched to a gene: 7. CDR3 sequence reads: CASRTGKGEQYF. The CDR3 DNA follows: TGTGCCAGCCGGACAGGGAAGGGGGAGCAGTACTTC.

The chain joins TRBV4-1 to TRBJ2-5; D remains unclear. The germline V gene has CDR1 MGHRA and CDR2 YSYEKL. Trimming took off 1 base at V and 5 bases at J, with 8 bases between the two ends. The CDR3 totals 13 residues. This CDR3 is CASSQVIGETQYF. The DNA for the CDR3 is TGCGCCAGCAGCCAAGTGATCGGGGAGACCCAGTACTTC.

J is TRBJ2-2 and V is TRBV27; TRBD2 matches at 7 bases. CDR1 and CDR2 from the germline V gene are MNHEY and SMNVEV (reference sequence). The trim removed 0 bases at V and 5 bases at J, leaving 9 bases unmatched. The CDR3 runs 17 residues. The CDR3 is CASSLSSGAWGTGELFF. CDR3 in DNA: TGTGCCAGCAGTTTATCCAGCGGGGCCTGGGGGACCGGGGAGCTGTTTTTT.

This chain joins TRBV7-2 and TRBJ2-7; TRBD2 might be the D (5 bases). Germline V gene lookup returns CDR1 SGHTA and CDR2 FQGNSA. V was cut by 0 bases and J by 2 bases, with 8 bases left in between. The CDR3 has 14 amino acids. The CDR3 here is CASSLAGGPYEQYF. DNA of the CDR3: TGTGCCAGCAGCTTAGCCGGCGGGCCCTACGAGCAGTACTTC.

This chain joins TRBV7-2 and TRBJ1-3, with 7 bases lining up with TRBD1. The CDR3 totals 17 residues. With V trimmed by 5 bases and J by 4 bases, 14 bases remained unmatched. Germline loops: CDR1 SGHTA, CDR2 FQGNSA. The DNA of the CDR3 is TGTGCCAGCAGCACTATCCAGGGGGGTCGAGCGGGAAACACCATATATTTT. The encoded protein is CASSTIQGGRAGNTIYF.

V gene TRBV2 combines with J gene TRBJ1-4, with 8 bases matching TRBD1. The germline gives CDR1 SNHLY, CDR2 FYNNEI. V was clipped by 7 bases and J by 8 bases; unmatched bases: 9. The CDR3 covers 14 residues. The CDR3 here is CASIEGRGREKLFF. CDR3 DNA sequence: TGTGCCAGCATCGAGGGCAGGGGGCGCGAAAAACTGTTTTTT.

The chain employs TRBV5-4 and TRBJ2-1; D is unresolved. Trimming cost V 4 bases and J 7 bases, with 12 bases left between them. Per germline, CDR1 SGHNT and CDR2 YYREEE (reference sequence). This CDR3 region has 13 residues. As DNA, the CDR3 is TGTGCCAGCAGCGTACCGAATCGGAATGAGCAGTTCTTC. It encodes CASSVPNRNEQFF.

The gene calls are TRBV4-3 and TRBJ1-4, with 7 bases matching TRBD1. V shed 3 bases, J shed 8 bases, and the junction held 9 bases outside the gene matches. This CDR3 is built from 15 residues. Germline V lookup: CDR1 LGHNA, CDR2 YSLEER. CDR3: CASSHDRARGEKLFF. The CDR3 DNA reads TGCGCCAGCAGCCACGACAGAGCCAGGGGGGAAAAACTGTTTTTT.

Here the CDR3 reads CASRLSMGGGIYGYTF. CDR3 bases: TGTGCAAGTCGCTTATCGATGGGAGGGGGGATCTATGGCTACACCTTC. The rearrangement joins TRBV12-2 to TRBJ1-2. TRBV12-2 is a known pseudogene. The CDR3 spans 16 residues.

CDR3 nucleotides: TGTGCCAGCAGTTTCGTCCAGGGGGCAACCGGGGAGCTGTTTTTT. As protein: CASSFVQGATGELFF. The rearrangement joins TRBV28 to TRBJ2-2; 8 bases line up with TRBD1. The junction had 5 bases not matched to a gene; V was cut back by 3 bases and J by 5 bases. Germline CDR1 is MDHEN and CDR2 is SYDVKM. The CDR3 has 15 residues.

The V and J genes are TRBV19 and TRBJ1-1; perhaps TRBD1 as D (5 bases). This CDR3 is built from 14 residues. V shed 0 bases and J shed 5 bases, with 10 bases lying between them. Germline lookup yields CDR1 LNHDA and CDR2 SQIVND (reference sequence). The CDR3 nucleotides are TGTGCCAGTAGTATAGATCGGGGGTGGACTGAAGCTTTCTTT. It specifies CASSIDRGWTEAFF.

The genes are TRBV10-1 and TRBJ2-5; 10 bases align to TRBD1. In germline, CDR1 is WNHNN, CDR2 SYGVQD (reference sequence). The CDR3 sequence is 15 residues long. V lost 2 bases to trimming and J lost 7 bases; unmatched junction nucleotides: 7. The CDR3 DNA is TGCGCCAGCAGTGAGCATGGGACAGGGGTTGGGACCCAGTACTTC. This codes for CASSEHGTGVGTQYF.

V and J are TRBV5-1 and TRBJ2-1, with TRBD2 matching 14 bases. V gave up 1 base and J gave up 6 bases; unmatched junction bases: 3. The germline V gene encodes CDR1 SGHRS and CDR2 YFSETQ. The CDR3 covers 16 residues. CDR3 sequence (DNA): TGCGCCAGCAGCTTGCTGGGACTAGCGGGAGTCAATGAGCAGTTCTTC. Encoded protein: CASSLLGLAGVNEQFF.

The V and J genes are TRBV9 and TRBJ1-5, with 7 bases lining up with TRBD1. CDR1 and CDR2 (germline): SGDLS, YYNGEE. The CDR3 extends over 14 amino acids. J gave up 1 base and V 3 bases, and 1 base lay outside the gene matches. The CDR3 bases are TGTGCCAGCAGCGGGGGACAGAGCAATCAGCCCCAGCATTTT. Encoded protein: CASSGGQSNQPQHF. The full variable domain, completed using reference TRBV9 and TRBJ1-5, is DSGVTQTPKHLITATGQRVTLRCSPRSGDLSVYWYQQSLDQGLQFLIQYYNGEERAKGNILERFSAQQFPDLHSELNLSSLELGDSALYFCASSGGQSNQPQHFGDGTRLSIL.

The gene calls are TRBV6-4 and TRBJ1-5; no clear D gene. In germline, CDR1 is MRHNA, CDR2 SNTAGT. V lost 8 bases to trimming and J lost 3 bases, with 11 bases between them. The length of the CDR3 is 13 residues. The CDR3 DNA follows: TGTGCCAGCTCCGCGCAATTCAATCAGCCCCAGCATTTT. As protein: CASSAQFNQPQHF.